The entry below describes one TCR beta chain. These data are taken from a study of blood T cell repertoires in COVID-19. On the study more broadly: The samples span acute and convalescent COVID-19 from the United States, Italy and Spain. PBMCs, B-cell-depleted T cells, or T cells were the source of the cDNA or gDNA that made up the material.

CDR1 is MDHEN and CDR2 is SYDVKM in the germline V gene. The CDR3 extends over 12 amino acids. V was shortened by 10 bases and J by 1 base, with 10 bases between the two germline ends. Generated by immunoSEQ multiplex PCR, the TCRdb table keeps only in-frame clones and is missing some. The table lists 90,000 to 130,000 clones, 80% to 85% of them singletons. The sample comprised peripheral blood. This TCR derives from a woman between 65 and 79 years old with acute or convalescent COVID-19. The chain recombines TRBV28 with TRBJ1-1; maybe TRBD1 (5 bases). CDR3 nucleotides: TGTGCCATAAGGGGTCCGAACACTGAAGCTTTCTTT. Translation gives CAIRGPNTEAFF. The complete variable domain, with remaining parts taken from reference TRBV28 and TRBJ1-1, reads DVKVTQSSRYLVKRTGEKVFLECVQDMDHENMFWYRQDPGLGLRLIYFSYDVKMKEKGDIPEGYSVSREKKERFSLILESASTNQTSMYLCAIRGPNTEAFFGQGTRLTVV.